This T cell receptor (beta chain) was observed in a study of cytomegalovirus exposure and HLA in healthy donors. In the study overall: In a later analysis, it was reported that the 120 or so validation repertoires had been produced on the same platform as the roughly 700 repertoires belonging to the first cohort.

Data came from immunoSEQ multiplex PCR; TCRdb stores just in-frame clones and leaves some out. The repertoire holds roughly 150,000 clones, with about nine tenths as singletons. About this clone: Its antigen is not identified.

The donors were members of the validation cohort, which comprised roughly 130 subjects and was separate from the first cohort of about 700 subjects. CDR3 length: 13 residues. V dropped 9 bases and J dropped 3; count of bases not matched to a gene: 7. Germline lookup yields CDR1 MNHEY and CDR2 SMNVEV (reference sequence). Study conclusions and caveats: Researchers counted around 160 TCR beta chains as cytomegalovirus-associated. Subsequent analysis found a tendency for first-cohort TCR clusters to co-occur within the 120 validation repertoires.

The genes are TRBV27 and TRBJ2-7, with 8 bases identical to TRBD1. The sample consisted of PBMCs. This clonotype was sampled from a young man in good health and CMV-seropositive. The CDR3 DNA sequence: TGTGCCAGTCAGTTGGGACAGGACTACGAGCAGTACTTC. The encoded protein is CASQLGQDYEQYF.